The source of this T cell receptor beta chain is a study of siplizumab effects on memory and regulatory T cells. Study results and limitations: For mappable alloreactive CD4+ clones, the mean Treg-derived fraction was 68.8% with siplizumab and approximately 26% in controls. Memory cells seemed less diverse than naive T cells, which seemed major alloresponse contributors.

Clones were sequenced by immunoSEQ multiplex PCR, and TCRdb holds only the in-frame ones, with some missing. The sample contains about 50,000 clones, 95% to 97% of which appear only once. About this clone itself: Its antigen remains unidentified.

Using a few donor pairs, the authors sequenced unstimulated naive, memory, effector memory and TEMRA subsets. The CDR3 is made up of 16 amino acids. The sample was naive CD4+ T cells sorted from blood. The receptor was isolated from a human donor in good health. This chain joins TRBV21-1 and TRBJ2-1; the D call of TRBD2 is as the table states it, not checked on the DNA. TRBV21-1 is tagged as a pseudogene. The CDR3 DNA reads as TGTGCCAGCAGCAAAGTCATAACTAGCGGGAACAATGAGCAGTTCTTC. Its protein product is CASSKVITSGNNEQFF.